Included here is one T cell receptor beta chain sequence, with context. The antigen remains unidentified. Germline assignment: CDR1 MNHEY and CDR2 SVGEGT. The CDR3 has 12 residues. Trimming removed 7 bases from V and 5 bases from J, with 9 bases in between. The data were obtained in a study of T cells after yellow fever vaccination. Study results and limitations: Although the secondary response was weaker, it peaked faster, at day 5 versus 15. Boosting was followed by the reappearance of most primary-vaccination clones (roughly 95% CD4, 85% to 90% CD8).

Template switching with 5'RACE generated the TCR cDNA and added a universal primer site and UMIs. TCRdb re-called the 5' RACE reads with MiXCR, one entry per CDR3 protein. The sample gives approximately 150,000 distinct CDR3 sequences, roughly 6.4% of which show up once; under 3% is in the top ten. The clonotype comes from a man younger than 35 who received the YFV17D yellow fever vaccine. The chain joins TRBV6-2 or TRBV6-3 to TRBJ1-5; tentative D call: TRBD1 (6 bases). The sequences come from CD4+ T cells sorted from PBMCs, collected on the day of the first yellow fever vaccination. The CDR3 is CASKTGHQPQHF. In DNA, the CDR3 is TGTGCCAGCAAGACAGGACATCAGCCCCAGCATTTT.